This T cell receptor beta chain was sequenced during a study of cytomegalovirus exposure and HLA in healthy donors. About this clone itself: The antigen is undetermined.

This table comes from immunoSEQ multiplex PCR, and its TCRdb copy is limited to in-frame clones, with some not included. The table shows fewer than 200,000 clones, with 89% occurring only once. The study, taken as a whole, reports: There were a few CMV-associated chains whose specificity for CMV antigens was confirmed in vitro. Altogether, 150 to 200 TCR beta chains were recorded as cytomegalovirus-associated.

The donors were part of the validation cohort of around 110 subjects. That cohort was separate from the first cohort, which comprised fewer than 800 subjects. Per germline, CDR1 ENHRY and CDR2 SYGVKD. The CDR3 extends over 21 amino acids. The ends lost 3 bases at V and 3 bases at J; junction bases unmatched: 14. The sequence was obtained from a woman between 18 and 29 years old in good health and CMV-seropositive. The sequencing input was PBMCs. The gene calls are TRBV10-3 and TRBJ2-6, with 13 nucleotides matching TRBD2. CDR3 amino acids: CAISDPGLAGPGGGGANVLTF. The CDR3 bases are TGTGCCATCAGTGACCCGGGACTAGCGGGACCCGGGGGTGGTGGGGCCAACGTCCTGACTTTC.